This TCR beta chain stems from a study of memory CD4+ T cells and cytomegalovirus serostatus. The sample holds one count of this clone. Produced via immunoSEQ multiplex PCR; TCRdb's table is partial and in-frame only. The sample has over 50,000 clones, 82% seen once. Single viable CD3+CD4+CD8-CD45RO+ cells were sorted as the memory CD4+ T cells. The receptor was isolated from an adult in good health and CMV-seronegative. Specimen: memory CD4+ T cells from blood.

The CDR3 loop is CASSPREENSGNTIYF. CDR3 coding DNA: TGTGCCAGCAGCCCCAGGGAAGAAAACTCTGGAAACACCATATATTTT. The V call is TRBV11-3, the J call TRBJ1-3; possible D gene TRBD1, 5 bases. V gave up 5 bases and J gave up 0 bases, with 14 bases separating them. Germline-derived CDR1 and CDR2 are SGHNT and YENEEA. The CDR3 consists of 16 residues.